This T cell receptor (beta chain) appears in the sequencing data of a study of cytomegalovirus exposure and HLA in healthy donors. Study results and caveats: Information on immune exposure was restricted to one variable (CMV serostatus).

With respect to this clone: The target antigen is unknown.

The CDR3 spans 13 residues. CDR1 MNHEY and CDR2 SVGAGI come from the germline V gene. Trimming removed 5 bases from V and 1 base from J, with 8 bases in between. PCR employed 60 Vbeta and 13 Jbeta primers. Here immunoSEQ multiplex PCR was the method, and the copy in TCRdb shows in-frame clones only, minus some. The table has some 120,000 clones, roughly 69% seen once. The receptor was derived from a woman in her 40s in good health and CMV-seropositive. The source material was PBMCs. The chain carries TRBV6-5 and TRBJ1-1; no clear D gene. Here the CDR3 DNA reads TGTGCCAGCAGTCCCTACGGGAACACTGAAGCTTTCTTT. Translation: CASSPYGNTEAFF.